This paragraph reports one T cell receptor (beta chain). The sample is drawn from a study of blood T cell repertoires in COVID-19. Study context: Samples came from the United States, Italy and Spain, spanning acute and convalescent COVID-19. PBMCs, B-cell-depleted T cells, or T cells were the source of the cDNA or gDNA that made up the material.

Sequenced by immunoSEQ multiplex PCR; TCRdb stores in-frame clones only, minus some. The sample shows about 140,000 clones, approximately 85% of them seen only once. The sample taken for sequencing was peripheral blood. The clonotype was recovered from a man aged 45-65 years with acute or convalescent COVID-19.

The CDR3 nucleotides read TGTGCCAGCAGTTACCTATTGGACAGGGGGCACACTGAAGCTTTCTTT. Translated: CASSYLLDRGHTEAFF. The V and J genes are TRBV6-6 and TRBJ1-1; TRBD1 matches 11 bases. The germline V gene encodes CDR1 MNHNY and CDR2 SVGAGI (reference sequence). V was pared by 2 bases and J by 3 bases, with 5 bases of the junction left unmatched. This CDR3 is built from 16 residues.